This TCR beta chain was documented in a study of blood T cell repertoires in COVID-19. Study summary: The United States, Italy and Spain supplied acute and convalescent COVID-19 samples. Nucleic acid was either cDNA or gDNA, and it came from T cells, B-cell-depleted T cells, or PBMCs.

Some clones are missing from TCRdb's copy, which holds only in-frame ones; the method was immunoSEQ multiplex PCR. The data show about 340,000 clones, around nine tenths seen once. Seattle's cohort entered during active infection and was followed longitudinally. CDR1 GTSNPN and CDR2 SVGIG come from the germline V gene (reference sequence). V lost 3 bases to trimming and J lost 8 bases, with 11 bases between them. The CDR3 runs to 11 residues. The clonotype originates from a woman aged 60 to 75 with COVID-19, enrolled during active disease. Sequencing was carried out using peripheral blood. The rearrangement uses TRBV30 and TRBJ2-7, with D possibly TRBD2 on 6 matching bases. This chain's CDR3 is CAWSQLAKQYF. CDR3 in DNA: TGTGCCTGGAGCCAACTAGCAAAGCAGTACTTC. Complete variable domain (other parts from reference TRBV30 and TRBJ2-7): SQTIHQWPATLVQPVGSPLSLECTVEGTSNPNLYWYRQAAGRGLQLLFYSVGIGQISSEVPQNLSASRPQDRQFILSSKKLLLSDSGFYLCAWSQLAKQYFGPGTRLTVT.